These 25 T cell receptor beta chains originate from one sample sequenced in a study of control samples from healthy donors and cancer patients. Some clones are missing from TCRdb's copy, which holds only in-frame ones; the method was immunoSEQ multiplex PCR. Here the sample spans under 200,000 clones, about 94% being singletons. Sequencing was done on a sample of PBMCs. The receptors come from a man aged 55 to 70 with colorectal cancer.

The chain recombines TRBV27 with TRBJ1-2, with D maybe TRBD1 (5 bases). The length of the CDR3 is 14 residues. Between the trimmed V and J ends, which lost 6 bases and 8 bases, there was a span of 19 bases. Germline assignment: CDR1 MNHEY and CDR2 SMNVEV (reference sequence). As DNA, the CDR3 is TGTGCCAGCAGACCGGGGGTACCCACAGAGGGCTACACCTTC. Translating it yields CASRPGVPTEGYTF.

CDR3 amino acids: CAISESVAGTGELFF. The DNA for the CDR3 is TGTGCCATCAGTGAGTCTGTAGCGGGAACCGGGGAGCTGTTTTTT. This rearrangement joins TRBV10-3 to TRBJ2-2, with 8 bases lining up with TRBD2. The CDR3 totals 15 residues. Trimming removed 0 bases from V and 5 bases from J; junction bases left unmatched: 2. Germline CDR1 reads ENHRY; CDR2 reads SYGVKD.

The CDR3 region is CASSRDGNTEAFF. DNA for the CDR3: TGTGCCAGCAGCAGGGACGGGAACACTGAAGCTTTCTTT. The chain combines TRBV11-2 with TRBJ1-1; possible D gene TRBD1, 5 bases. The CDR3 runs 13 residues. Trimming removed 5 bases from V and 1 base from J, with 8 bases in between. Germline lookup yields CDR1 SGHAT and CDR2 FQNNGV. The complete variable domain, with remaining parts taken from reference TRBV11-2 and TRBJ1-1, reads EAGVAQSPRYKIIEKRQSVAFWCNPISGHATLYWYQQILGQGPKLLIQFQNNGVVDDSQLPKDRFSAERLKGVDSTLKIQPAKLEDSAVYLCASSRDGNTEAFFGQGTRLTVV.

The chain recombines TRBV9 with TRBJ2-3, with 13 bases fitting TRBD2. V was pared by 4 bases and J by 1 base, with 6 bases of the junction left unmatched. The length of the CDR3 is 17 residues. CDR1 is SGDLS, CDR2 YYNGEE, per germline. In DNA form, the CDR3 reads TGTGCCAGCAGCCCGACCGGGACTAGCGGGGGCACAGATACGCAGTATTTT. It specifies CASSPTGTSGGTDTQYF.

The genes are TRBV5-1 and TRBJ1-1, with 8 bases identical to TRBD1. The CDR3 sequence is 13 residues long. Germline CDR1 SGHRS, CDR2 YFSETQ. V shed 5 bases and J 2 bases; nucleotides not matched to a gene: 2. The CDR3 spells CASRGQGNTEAFF. CDR3 nucleotides: TGCGCCAGCAGAGGACAGGGTAACACTGAAGCTTTCTTT.

The chain links TRBV9 to TRBJ1-2; D not certain. Trimming cost V 0 bases and J 0 bases, with 9 bases left between them. Germline lookup yields CDR1 SGDLS and CDR2 YYNGEE. The CDR3 runs to 15 residues. CDR3 coding DNA: TGTGCCAGCAGCGTAGGACACCAAGCTAACTATGGCTACACCTTC. Its translation is CASSVGHQANYGYTF.

This chain links TRBV2 with TRBJ2-3; 10 bases align to TRBD2. The J segment lost 4 bases and the V segment lost 6 bases, leaving 7 bases of the junction unmatched. The CDR3 has 15 amino acids. Per the germline V gene, CDR1 is SNHLY and CDR2 is FYNNEI. Written as DNA, the CDR3 is TGTGCCAGCAGAAGAAGCGGGGGGGCATCAGATACGCAGTATTTT. Its protein product is CASRRSGGASDTQYF. The whole variable domain, filled in from reference TRBV2 and TRBJ2-3, reads EPEVTQTPSHQVTQMGQEVILRCVPISNHLYFYWYRQILGQKVEFLVSFYNNEISEKSEIFDDQFSVERPDGSNFTLKIRSTKLEDSAMYFCASRRSGGASDTQYFGPGTRLTVL.

The chain combines TRBV7-2 with TRBJ2-2; 10 bases line up with TRBD1. The trim removed 1 base at V and 4 bases at J, leaving 0 bases unmatched. The CDR3 has 15 amino acids. Germline-derived CDR1 and CDR2 are SGHTA and FQGNSA. CDR3 in DNA: TGTGCCAGCAGCTTAGGACAGGGGGCCACCGGGGAGCTGTTTTTT. Translated: CASSLGQGATGELFF.

J is TRBJ1-5 and V is TRBV19; 7 bases map to TRBD1. CDR3 length: 14 amino acids. Germline assignment: CDR1 LNHDA and CDR2 SQIVND (reference sequence). Trimming removed 6 bases from V and 1 base from J; junction bases left unmatched: 3. CDR3 in DNA: TGTGCCAGTAGCGGGACAGCGAGCAATCAGCCCCAGCATTTT. Translated: CASSGTASNQPQHF.

The chain recombines TRBV5-6 with TRBJ2-6; no definite D call. The CDR3 runs to 18 residues. Germline CDR1 and CDR2: SGHDT and YYEEEE. Trimming removed 2 bases at V and 3 bases at J, with 18 bases between. The CDR3 is CASSFSQASWGGANVLTF. CDR3 coding DNA: TGTGCCAGCAGCTTTTCCCAGGCTTCATGGGGTGGGGCCAACGTCCTGACTTTC.

V usage is TRBV18 and J usage is TRBJ2-3; 13 bases align to TRBD2. With 1 base clipped from V and 4 bases from J, the junction kept 2 bases outside the gene matches. The CDR3 runs 16 residues. Germline values: CDR1 KGHSH, CDR2 LQKENI. CDR3 protein: CASSPRLAGGADTQYF. In nucleotides, the CDR3 is TGTGCCAGCTCACCACGACTAGCGGGGGGAGCAGATACGCAGTATTTT. The complete variable domain, with remaining parts taken from reference TRBV18 and TRBJ2-3, reads NAGVMQNPRHLVRRRGQEARLRCSPMKGHSHVYWYRQLPEEGLKFMVYLQKENIIDESGMPKERFSAEFPKEGPSILRIQQVVRGDSAAYFCASSPRLAGGADTQYFGPGTRLTVL.

J is TRBJ1-4 and V is TRBV5-1, with TRBD1 identical over 7 bases. The V segment lost 4 bases and the J segment 8 bases; nucleotides outside the gene matches: 11. CDR1 and CDR2 (germline): SGHRS, YFSETQ. CDR3 length equals 15 residues. The DNA for the CDR3 is TGCGCCAGCAGCACCACCGGACAGGTCCAGGAAAAACTGTTTTTT. Residues: CASSTTGQVQEKLFF.

The chain uses TRBV29-1 and TRBJ2-2, with 11 bases fitting TRBD1. Per the germline V gene, CDR1 is SQVTM and CDR2 is ANQGSEA. The CDR3 extends over 15 amino acids. J gave up 5 bases and V 1 base, and 3 bases lay outside the gene matches. The CDR3 DNA follows: TGCAGCGTTGAAGGGACAGGGGGCCAAACCGGGGAGCTGTTTTTT. This codes for CSVEGTGGQTGELFF.

This clone ranks as medium-sized. The chain couples TRBV5-1 to TRBJ2-1, with TRBD2 identical over 10 bases. J gave up 6 bases and V 0 bases, and 15 bases lay outside the gene matches. The CDR3 length is 19 residues. Germline loops: CDR1 SGHRS, CDR2 YFSETQ. This CDR3 reads CASSLVGAGGLWTANEQFF. The CDR3 nucleotides are TGCGCCAGCAGCTTGGTCGGAGCGGGGGGGCTTTGGACCGCCAATGAGCAGTTCTTC.

The chain employs TRBV7-9 and TRBJ2-5, with D perhaps TRBD2 (6 bases). The V gene's germline CDR1 is SEHNR and CDR2 FQNEAQ (reference sequence). The ends were cut back, 5 bases at V and 1 base at J, with 11 bases in the middle. CDR3 length: 14 residues. CDR3 amino acids: CASSPRGSQETQYF. DNA of the CDR3: TGTGCCAGCAGCCCGCGGGGCAGCCAAGAGACCCAGTACTTC.

The rearrangement links TRBV11-2 to TRBJ1-5; the match to TRBD1 covers 8 bases. The V segment lost 3 bases and the J segment 4 bases; nucleotides outside the gene matches: 8. In germline, CDR1 is SGHAT, CDR2 FQNNGV. This CDR3 region has 16 residues. Here the CDR3 reads CASSFSPGGDNQPQHF. In nucleotides, the CDR3 is TGTGCCAGCAGCTTTTCCCCAGGGGGCGATAATCAGCCCCAGCATTTT.

The chain links TRBV19 to TRBJ2-1; D unresolved. CDR3 length: 13 residues. In germline, CDR1 is LNHDA, CDR2 SQIVND (reference sequence). The V end was cut by 7 bases, the J end by 6 bases, with 13 bases between. The CDR3 protein is CASTRRPGNEQFF. Written as DNA, the CDR3 is TGTGCCAGTACTCGCAGGCCCGGCAATGAGCAGTTCTTC. The variable domain in full, completed from reference TRBV19 and TRBJ2-1, reads DGGITQSPKYLFRKEGQNVTLSCEQNLNHDAMYWYRQDPGQGLRLIYYSQIVNDFQKGDIAEGYSVSREKKESFPLTVTSAQKNPTAFYLCASTRRPGNEQFFGPGTRLTVL.

J is TRBJ1-2 and V is TRBV27; a possible D gene is TRBD1 (6 bases). Germline V gene sequence: CDR1 MNHEY, CDR2 SMNVEV (reference sequence). V gave up 2 bases and J gave up 4 bases, with 11 bases separating them. The CDR3 is made up of 14 amino acids. As DNA, the CDR3 is TGTGCCAGCAGTTTAAACAGGGATGGCTATGGCTACACCTTC. Translation gives CASSLNRDGYGYTF.

The V call is TRBV6-5, the J call TRBJ1-3, with D unclear. V was trimmed by 6 bases and J by 2 bases, leaving 8 bases between them. The CDR3 sequence is 13 residues long. From germline, CDR1 is MNHEY and CDR2 SVGAGI. The CDR3 is CASSTDAGNTIYF. In DNA, the CDR3 is TGTGCCAGCAGCACGGATGCTGGAAACACCATATATTTT.

The chain carries TRBV5-1 and TRBJ2-4, with D possibly TRBD1 on 5 matching bases. Trimming left V 4 bases short and J 6 bases short, with 11 bases between. CDR1 is SGHRS, CDR2 YFSETQ, per germline. The CDR3 is 13 residues long. The CDR3 sequence is CASSGQMGNIQYF. The CDR3 coding sequence is TGCGCCAGCAGCGGACAAATGGGAAACATTCAGTACTTC.

This sequence joins TRBV6-5 and TRBJ1-2, with 9 nucleotides matching TRBD1. The trim removed 2 bases at V and 1 base at J, leaving 5 bases unmatched. Per germline, CDR1 MNHEY and CDR2 SVGAGI. CDR3 length: 16 amino acids. The CDR3 coding sequence is TGTGCCAGCAGTTACGCCCCGGGACAGGGTAACTATGGCTACACCTTC. Its translation: CASSYAPGQGNYGYTF.

The CDR3 loop reads CASSIEGRGENQPQHF. The CDR3 DNA reads TGTGCCAGTAGTATAGAAGGAAGGGGTGAGAATCAGCCCCAGCATTTT. The gene calls are TRBV19 and TRBJ1-5, with a weak D call TRBD1 (5 bases). Trimming took off 0 bases at V and 4 bases at J, with 13 bases between the two ends. Per the germline V gene, CDR1 is LNHDA and CDR2 is SQIVND (reference sequence). The length of the CDR3 is 16 residues.

This rearrangement joins TRBV7-9 to TRBJ1-4; tentatively, D is TRBD1 (6 bases). Germline V gene sequence: CDR1 SEHNR, CDR2 FQNEAQ (reference sequence). This CDR3 region has 12 residues. V lost 3 bases to trimming and J lost 11 bases, with 10 bases between them. In nucleotides, the CDR3 is TGTGCCAGCAGCTTGGGGGACAACAAACTGTTTTTT. Amino acids: CASSLGDNKLFF. Looking up the rest from reference TRBV7-9 and TRBJ1-4 gives the full variable domain: DTGVSQNPRHKITKRGQNVTFRCDPISEHNRLYWYRQTLGQGPEFLTYFQNEAQLEKSRLLSDRFSAERPKGSFSTLEIQRTEQGDSAMYLCASSLGDNKLFFGSGTQLSVL.

This clone came up a few times. V is TRBV28 and J is TRBJ1-5; D remains unclear. V was shortened by 5 bases and J by 4 bases, with 6 bases between the two germline ends. The CDR3 sequence is 12 residues long. Per germline, CDR1 MDHEN and CDR2 SYDVKM. In DNA form, the CDR3 reads TGTGCCAGCAGTCTTAGGAATCAGCCCCAGCATTTT. This gives the protein CASSLRNQPQHF.

The rearrangement joins TRBV18 to TRBJ1-3, with a tentative D call TRBD1 (5 bases). This CDR3 has 15 amino acids. The germline V and J ends were trimmed by 2 bases and 0 bases, with 8 bases remaining between them. Germline CDR1 reads KGHSH; CDR2 reads LQKENI. CDR3 sequence reads: CASSPGTASGNTIYF. The CDR3 region has the DNA TGTGCCAGCTCACCAGGGACGGCCTCTGGAAACACCATATATTTT.